The 5 T cell receptor beta chains below were found in one sample sequenced in a study of OX40 agonist ivuxolimab in advanced cancers. Produced via immunoSEQ multiplex PCR; TCRdb's table is partial and in-frame only. The sample contains 20,000 to 25,000 clones, around 77% of which appear only once. The material sequenced was CD4+ or CD8+ T cells sorted from blood, taken in a trial of the OX40 agonist ivuxolimab. The receptors stem from an adult with an advanced solid tumor such as melanoma, head and neck, liver or kidney cancer.

The V call is TRBV19, the J call TRBJ1-5; 7 positions agree with TRBD1. This CDR3 has 15 amino acids. CDR1 and CDR2 (germline): LNHDA, SQIVND (reference sequence). The J segment lost 2 bases and the V segment lost 7 bases, leaving 8 bases of the junction unmatched. The CDR3 bases are TGTGCCAGTACCCGTGACAGGGACGGCAATCAGCCCCAGCATTTT. As protein: CASTRDRDGNQPQHF.

The chain couples TRBV7-3 to TRBJ2-7; D might be TRBD1 (7 bases). The V gene's germline CDR1 is SGHTA and CDR2 FQGTGA. The CDR3 sequence is 15 residues long. V lost 3 bases and J lost 0, with 12 bases in between. The CDR3, as DNA: TGTGCCAGCAGCTTGGGGCGGGACAGCTCCTACGAGCAGTACTTC. Protein sequence: CASSLGRDSSYEQYF.

The rearrangement joins TRBV5-6 to TRBJ2-7, with TRBD1 matching 11 bases. Per the germline V gene, CDR1 is SGHDT and CDR2 is YYEEEE. V shed 2 bases and J 6 bases; nucleotides not matched to a gene: 1. The CDR3 has 13 residues. For the CDR3, the DNA is TGTGCCAGCAGCTTCGGGACAGGGGGCGAGCAGTACTTC. Protein product: CASSFGTGGEQYF.

The V and J genes are TRBV5-1 and TRBJ2-1; D remains unclear. Germline CDR1 SGHRS, CDR2 YFSETQ. V was pared by 2 bases and J by 10 bases, with 10 bases between. This CDR3 has 12 amino acids. CDR3 bases: TGCGCCAGCAGCTTTTACCTTTTGGAGCAGTTCTTC. As protein: CASSFYLLEQFF.

The chain links TRBV7-9 to TRBJ1-4; D may be TRBD1 (6 bases). CDR3 length: 17 residues. Looked up from germline, CDR1 is SEHNR and CDR2 is FQNEAQ (reference sequence). The V and J ends lost 0 bases and 5 bases respectively, with 16 bases between them. In nucleotides, the CDR3 is TGTGCCAGCAGCTTAGCGTCTTCCGGGGGCTACAATGAAAAACTGTTTTTT. Translating gives CASSLASSGGYNEKLFF.